The T cell receptor (beta chain) under discussion was sequenced for a study of cytomegalovirus exposure and HLA in healthy donors. For the study at large: Previous work identified 95 million to 120 million unique TCR beta sequences from approximately 190 million T cells. In an early release, HLA-typed donors contributed tens of millions of unique TCR sequences.

Findings and caveats of the study: Across donors, sequencing depth was assumed by presence/absence analyses to be roughly uniform.

Concerning this clone itself: What it binds is not known.

V lost 4 bases, J lost 4 bases, and 10 bases lay in between. This CDR3 has 13 residues. Germline values: CDR1 LGHNA, CDR2 YNFKEQ. A multiplex PCR was run with 60 Vbeta primers and 13 Jbeta primers. Profiled with immunoSEQ multiplex PCR; TCRdb holds only in-frame clones, not every one. The data contain roughly 70,000 clones, roughly 74% of them singletons. Source material: PBMCs. This TCR derives from a human donor in good health. The gene calls are TRBV4-2 and TRBJ1-1; tentatively, D is TRBD1 (6 bases). For the CDR3, the DNA is TGTGCCAGCAGCCTCGAGGGGGTCACTGAAGCTTTCTTT. Translated: CASSLEGVTEAFF.